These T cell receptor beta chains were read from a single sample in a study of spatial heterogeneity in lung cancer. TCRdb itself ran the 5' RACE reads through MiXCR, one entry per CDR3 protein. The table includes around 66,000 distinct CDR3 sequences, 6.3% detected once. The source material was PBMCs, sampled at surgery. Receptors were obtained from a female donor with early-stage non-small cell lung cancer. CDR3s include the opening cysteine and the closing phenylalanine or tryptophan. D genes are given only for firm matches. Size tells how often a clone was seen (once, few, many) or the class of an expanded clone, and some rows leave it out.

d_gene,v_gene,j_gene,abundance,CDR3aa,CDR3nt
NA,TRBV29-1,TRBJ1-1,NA,CSVEDPRAHLGGTEAFF,TGCAGCGTTGAAGATCCTAGGGCTCATCTTGGGGGGACTGAAGCTTTCTTT
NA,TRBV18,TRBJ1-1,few,CASSLRDLNTEAFF,TGTGCCAGCTCACTACGTGATCTGAACACTGAAGCTTTCTTT
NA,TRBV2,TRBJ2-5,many,CASRRVPDIQETQYF,TGTGCCAGCAGGAGGGTCCCGGACATCCAAGAGACCCAGTACTTC
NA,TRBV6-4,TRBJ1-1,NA,CASSLDFTNTEAFF,TGTGCCAGCAGTTTGGACTTCACCAACACTGAAGCTTTCTTT
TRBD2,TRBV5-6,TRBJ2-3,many,CASSRGSGLADTDTQYF,TGTGCCAGCAGCCGCGGCTCCGGACTAGCGGACACAGATACGCAGTATTTT
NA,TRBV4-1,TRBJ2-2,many,CASSPGPSNTGELFF,TGCGCCAGCAGCCCAGGACCATCGAACACCGGGGAGCTGTTTTTT
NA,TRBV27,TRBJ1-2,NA,CASSEQGPANYGYTF,TGTGCCAGCAGTGAACAGGGTCCTGCCAACTATGGCTACACCTTC
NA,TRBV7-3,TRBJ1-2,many,CASSSSANYGYTF,TGTGCCAGCAGCTCCAGTGCTAACTATGGCTACACCTTC
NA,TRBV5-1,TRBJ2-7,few,CASSGGHEQYF,TGCGCCAGCAGTGGAGGGCACGAGCAGTACTTC
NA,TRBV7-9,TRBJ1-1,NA,CATTGSPPWAFF,TGTGCCACCACCGGTTCGCCTCCATGGGCTTTCTTT
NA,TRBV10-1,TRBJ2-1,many,CASSEPPGHEQFF,TGCGCCAGCAGTGAGCCTCCGGGCCATGAGCAGTTCTTC
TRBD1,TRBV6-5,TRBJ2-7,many,CASSRDSTYEQYF,TGTGCCAGCAGTAGGGACAGTACCTACGAGCAGTACTTC
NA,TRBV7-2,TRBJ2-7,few,CASSLAGGGYEQYF,TGTGCCAGCAGCTTAGCCGGGGGCGGTTACGAGCAGTACTTC
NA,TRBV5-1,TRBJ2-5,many,CASSLSGLGETQYF,TGCGCCAGCAGCTTGTCTGGTTTAGGAGAGACCCAGTACTTC
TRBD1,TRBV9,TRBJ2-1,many,CASSVLGDSSYNEQFF,TGTGCCAGCAGCGTACTTGGGGACAGCTCCTACAATGAGCAGTTCTTC
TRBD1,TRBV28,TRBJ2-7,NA,CASSRASTGGAGEQYF,TGTGCCAGCAGCCGAGCCTCGACAGGGGGCGCGGGGGAGCAGTACTTC
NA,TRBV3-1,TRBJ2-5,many,CASSQSRSAGTQYF,TGTGCCAGCAGCCAATCGCGATCAGCGGGGACCCAGTACTTC
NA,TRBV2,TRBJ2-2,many,CASSEGVAGELFF,TGTGCCAGCAGTGAAGGGGTCGCCGGGGAGCTGTTTTTT
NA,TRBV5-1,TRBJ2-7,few,CASSLNVDLAYEQYF,TGCGCCAGCAGCTTGAACGTCGATCTCGCCTACGAGCAGTACTTC
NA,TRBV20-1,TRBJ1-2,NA,CSARGRDFYYGYTF,TGCAGTGCTAGAGGTCGGGATTTTTACTATGGCTACACCTTC
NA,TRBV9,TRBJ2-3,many,CASSVGGPLVGTQYF,TGTGCCAGCAGCGTAGGGGGTCCCCTGGTAGGTACGCAGTATTTT
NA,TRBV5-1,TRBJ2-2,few,CASSPGALTGELFF,TGCGCCAGCAGCCCGGGGGCCCTGACCGGGGAGCTGTTTTTT
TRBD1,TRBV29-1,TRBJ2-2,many,CSVVTGGNGELFF,TGCAGCGTTGTGACAGGGGGAAACGGGGAGCTGTTTTTT
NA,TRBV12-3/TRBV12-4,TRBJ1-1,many,CASTWGADTEAFF,TGTGCCAGCACCTGGGGGGCGGACACTGAAGCTTTCTTT
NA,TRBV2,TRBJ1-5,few,CASSEQFGQPQHF,TGTGCCAGCAGTGAACAGTTCGGTCAGCCCCAGCATTTT
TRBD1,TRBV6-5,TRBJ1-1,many,CASSQDREVTEAFF,TGTGCCAGCAGCCAGGACAGGGAAGTCACTGAAGCTTTCTTT
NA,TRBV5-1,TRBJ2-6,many,CASSLRGSGANVLTF,TGCGCCAGCAGCCTACGGGGATCTGGGGCCAACGTCCTGACTTTC